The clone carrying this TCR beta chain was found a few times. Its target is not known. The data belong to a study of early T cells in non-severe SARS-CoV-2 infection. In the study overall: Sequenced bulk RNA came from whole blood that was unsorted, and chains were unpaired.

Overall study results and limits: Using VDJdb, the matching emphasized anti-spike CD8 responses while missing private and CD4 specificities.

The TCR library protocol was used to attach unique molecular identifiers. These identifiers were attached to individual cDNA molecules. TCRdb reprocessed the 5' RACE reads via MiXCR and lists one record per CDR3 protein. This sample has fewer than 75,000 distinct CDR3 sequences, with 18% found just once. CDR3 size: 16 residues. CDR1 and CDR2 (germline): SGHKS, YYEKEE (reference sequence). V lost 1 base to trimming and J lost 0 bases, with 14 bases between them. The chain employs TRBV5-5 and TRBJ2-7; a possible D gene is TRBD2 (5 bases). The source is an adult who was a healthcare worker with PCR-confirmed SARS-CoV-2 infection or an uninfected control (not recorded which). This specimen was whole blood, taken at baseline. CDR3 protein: CASSLIIGGSSYEQYF. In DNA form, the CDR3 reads TGTGCCAGCAGCTTGATCATCGGCGGGTCCTCCTACGAGCAGTACTTC. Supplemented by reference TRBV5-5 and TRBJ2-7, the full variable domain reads DAGVTQSPTHLIKTRGQQVTLRCSPISGHKSVSWYQQVLGQGPQFIFQYYEKEERGRGNFPDRFSARQFPNYSSELNVNALLLGDSALYLCASSLIIGGSSYEQYFGPGTRLTVT.